A selection of T cell receptor beta chains follows, all from one sample in a study of blood T cells in healthy people across ages. TCRdb recomputed calls from the 5' RACE reads with MiXCR, one row per CDR3 protein. The repertoire holds about 1,500,000 distinct CDR3 sequences, with roughly 40% as singletons. The sequencing input was blood. These TCRs come from a woman under 30 in good health. Both conserved end residues are trimmed from each CDR3.

ASSRRASNYGYT | TRBJ1-2 | TRBV7-2
AWSRMGSGYT | TRBJ1-2 | TRBV30
SARGGGVGDEQY | . | TRBV20-1
AMRAGTGFNQPQH | TRBJ1-5 | TRBV10-3
ASHPRVMNTEAF | TRBJ1-1 | TRBV5-1
ASSLAPASGSSDTQY | TRBJ2-3 | TRBV5-1
ASSSLAGLSTDTQY | TRBJ2-3 | TRBV3-1
ASSYSETGRNTEAF | TRBJ1-1 | TRBV6-2/TRBV6-3
ASSQYEDRLTDTQY | TRBJ2-3 | TRBV3-1
ASSDPLTGLHEQY | TRBJ2-7 | TRBV7-6
SVARDSVTEAF | TRBJ1-1 | TRBV29-1
ASSLVGLAVADTQY | TRBJ2-3 | TRBV7-9
ASIGGTGIYEQY | TRBJ2-7 | TRBV4-1
ASSPGTGRLNTEAF | TRBJ1-1 | TRBV7-9
ASSSGPTLPYEQY | TRBJ2-7 | TRBV5-1
ASRRIGGGNQPQH | TRBJ1-5 | TRBV27
SVGTSGRRLVYTQY | TRBJ2-3 | TRBV29-1
ASSFKHLRGTDTQY | TRBJ2-3 | TRBV5-1
ASSPSTGGQETQY | TRBJ2-5 | TRBV11-2
ASSAEGRDEQY | TRBJ2-7 | TRBV9
ASAAISGAYNEQF | TRBJ2-1 | TRBV5-1
ASRRDRVLSAEAF | TRBJ1-1 | TRBV6-1
SARIAEADTQY | TRBJ2-3 | TRBV20-1
ASSIAAGDEQY | TRBJ2-7 | TRBV19
SARLQGASTEAF | TRBJ1-1 | TRBV20-1
ASSPGVGRNEQF | TRBJ2-1 | TRBV3-1
ASSLASPPGPNTEAF | TRBJ1-1 | TRBV11-2
ASTLGAYTNYGYT | TRBJ1-2 | TRBV6-5
ASTDPPDTQY | TRBJ2-3 | TRBV5-5